The 18 T cell receptor beta chains below all came from one sample that was sequenced in a study of OX40 agonist ivuxolimab in advanced cancers. Sequencing was performed with immunoSEQ multiplex PCR; in TCRdb, only in-frame clones are kept and a portion is missing. The table includes around 120,000 clones, more than 80% detected once. Sequences were derived from CD4+ or CD8+ T cells sorted from blood, sampled in a trial of the OX40 agonist ivuxolimab. The receptor source for this set is an adult with an advanced solid tumor such as melanoma, head and neck, liver or kidney cancer.

The chain employs TRBV9 and TRBJ1-2; no clear D gene. V was cut by 1 base and J by 5 bases, with 9 bases left in between. This CDR3 comprises 13 residues. The V gene's germline CDR1 is SGDLS and CDR2 YYNGEE. CDR3: CASSVTAGYGYTF. DNA for the CDR3: TGTGCCAGCAGCGTAACAGCAGGATATGGCTACACCTTC.

This rearrangement joins TRBV2 to TRBJ1-4; 7 positions match TRBD1. The germline V gene has CDR1 SNHLY and CDR2 FYNNEI. This CDR3 is 15 amino acids long. V was clipped by 7 bases and J by 3 bases; unmatched bases: 8. The CDR3: CASTTSGQANEKLFF. Written as DNA, the CDR3 is TGTGCCAGCACTACCTCCGGACAGGCTAATGAAAAACTGTTTTTT.

The sample holds a few counts of this clone. This rearrangement joins TRBV19 to TRBJ1-5; D is perhaps TRBD1 (5 bases). The germline V and J ends were trimmed by 5 bases and 3 bases, with 14 bases remaining between them. Germline CDR1 and CDR2: LNHDA and SQIVND (reference sequence). CDR3 size: 15 residues. Written as DNA, the CDR3 is TGTGCCAGTAGTTCCTCTGGGGGGTTCAATCAGCCCCAGCATTTT. Its protein product is CASSSSGGFNQPQHF. Together with reference TRBV19 and TRBJ1-5, the CDR3 gives the full variable domain: DGGITQSPKYLFRKEGQNVTLSCEQNLNHDAMYWYRQDPGQGLRLIYYSQIVNDFQKGDIAEGYSVSREKKESFPLTVTSAQKNPTAFYLCASSSSGGFNQPQHFGDGTRLSIL.

This clone came up once. The CDR3 protein is CASSPQSSNNEQFF. CDR3 in DNA: TGTGCCAGCAGCCCCCAATCTTCGAACAATGAGCAGTTCTTC. V and J are TRBV9 and TRBJ2-1, with no clear D. The CDR3 loop spans 14 amino acids. V shed 4 bases and J shed 5 bases, with 13 bases lying between them. Germline values: CDR1 SGDLS, CDR2 YYNGEE.

The chain joins TRBV10-1 to TRBJ2-2, with no clear D. The V end was cut by 6 bases, the J end by 2 bases, with 4 bases between. In germline, CDR1 is WNHNN, CDR2 SYGVQD (reference sequence). The CDR3 has 12 amino acids. Here the CDR3 DNA reads TGCGCCAGCAGACCCAACACCGGGGAGCTGTTTTTT. It translates to CASRPNTGELFF.

This clone has just one count. The CDR3 here is CASSYSPSTGRGKLFF. The DNA of the CDR3 is TGTGCCAGCAGTTACTCGCCTTCTACAGGGAGGGGGAAACTGTTTTTT. The rearrangement links TRBV6-6 to TRBJ1-4; possible D gene TRBD1, 6 bases. The ends were cut back, 0 bases at V and 11 bases at J, with 19 bases in the middle. This CDR3 has 16 residues. CDR1 is MNHNY and CDR2 is SVGAGI in the germline V gene (reference sequence).

V and J are TRBV7-2 and TRBJ2-2; tentatively, D is TRBD2 (7 bases). CDR3 size: 16 residues. The V end lost 2 bases, the J end lost 3 bases, and 13 bases lay between the germline ends. Germline V gene lookup returns CDR1 SGHTA and CDR2 FQGNSA. The CDR3 protein is CASSLRGGLDTGELFF. CDR3 DNA sequence: TGTGCCAGCAGCTTAAGGGGGGGCCTCGACACCGGGGAGCTGTTTTTT. Full variable domain (missing parts from reference TRBV7-2 and TRBJ2-2): GAGVSQSPSNKVTEKGKDVELRCDPISGHTALYWYRQSLGQGLEFLIYFQGNSAPDKSGLPSDRFSAERTGGSVSTLTIQRTQQEDSAVYLCASSLRGGLDTGELFFGEGSRLTVL.

The chain joins TRBV10-3 to TRBJ2-2; D is unclear. This CDR3 contains 13 residues. The ends were cut back, 7 bases at V and 5 bases at J, with 11 bases in the middle. CDR1 is ENHRY and CDR2 is SYGVKD in the germline V gene. The CDR3 here is CAITQGYTGELFF. For the CDR3, the DNA is TGTGCCATCACCCAAGGTTATACCGGGGAGCTGTTTTTT.

The genes are TRBV11-1 and TRBJ2-3; tentative D call: TRBD2 (5 bases). Germline CDR1 and CDR2: SGHAT and FQDESV (reference sequence). V lost 6 bases to trimming and J lost 2 bases, with 18 bases between them. The CDR3 covers 16 residues. The CDR3 is CASRSKTGVFTDTQYF. CDR3 coding DNA: TGTGCCAGCAGGTCGAAAACCGGGGTTTTCACAGATACGCAGTATTTT.

A few counts support this clone. Different DNA sequences within this sample yield the same CDR3. The chain carries TRBV30 and TRBJ1-1; D is unresolved. The V gene lost 0 bases and the J gene lost 1 base, with 6 bases spanning the gap. Germline V lookup: CDR1 GTSNPN, CDR2 SVGIG (reference sequence). The CDR3 is 13 amino acids. This chain's CDR3 is CAWSVRENTEAFF. The CDR3 bases are TGTGCCTGGAGTGTACGAGAGAACACTGAAGCTTTCTTT.

The genes are TRBV28 and TRBJ2-7; 9 positions match TRBD1. The CDR3 covers 16 residues. J gave up 1 base and V 5 bases, and 9 bases lay outside the gene matches. The germline gives CDR1 MDHEN, CDR2 SYDVKM. CDR3 nucleotide sequence: TGTGCCAGCAGTGCCCAAGGACAGGGGACTTCCTACGAGCAGTACTTC. Its protein is CASSAQGQGTSYEQYF.

The rearrangement joins TRBV5-1 to TRBJ2-5; perhaps TRBD1 as D (6 bases). Trimming stripped 2 bases from V and 1 base from J, with 6 bases between. The length of the CDR3 is 13 residues. CDR1 and CDR2 (germline): SGHRS, YFSETQ. The CDR3 nucleotides are TGCGCCAGCAGCTTAGGGGGCCAAGAGACCCAGTACTTC. It specifies CASSLGGQETQYF.

This sequence joins TRBV27 and TRBJ1-5, with TRBD1 identical over 7 bases. The germline CDR1 and CDR2 sequences are MNHEY and SMNVEV (reference sequence). V was clipped by 6 bases and J by 3 bases; unmatched bases: 8. This CDR3 contains 15 residues. CDR3 bases: TGTGCCAGCAGGCGGACAGGAGTCTCCAATCAGCCCCAGCATTTT. It encodes CASRRTGVSNQPQHF.

The chain has TRBV6-5 and TRBJ1-2, with D maybe TRBD1 (5 bases). CDR1 is MNHEY, CDR2 SVGAGI, per germline. The CDR3 runs 15 residues. The V gene lost 4 bases and the J gene lost 4 bases, with 16 bases spanning the gap. The DNA for the CDR3 is TGTGCCAGCAGTTCCACAGAAAGAGGGGTCTATGGCTACACCTTC. The encoded protein is CASSSTERGVYGYTF.

The rearrangement joins TRBV11-2 to TRBJ2-5, with D maybe TRBD1 (7 bases). The ends were cut back, 3 bases at V and 2 bases at J, with 13 bases in the middle. This CDR3 contains 15 residues. Germline V lookup: CDR1 SGHAT, CDR2 FQNNGV. This chain's CDR3 is CASSFLQGTQETQYF. CDR3 sequence (DNA): TGTGCCAGCAGCTTTCTACAGGGGACTCAAGAGACCCAGTACTTC.

The rearrangement uses TRBV15 and TRBJ2-3; possible D gene TRBD1, 6 bases. Germline CDR1 is LNHNV and CDR2 is YYDKDF (reference sequence). This CDR3 has 16 residues. Trimming removed 0 bases at V and 0 bases at J, with 10 bases between. CDR3 protein: CATSRDLGASTDTQYF. CDR3 nucleotides: TGTGCCACCAGCAGAGATCTGGGGGCTAGCACAGATACGCAGTATTTT.

The rearrangement joins TRBV6-1 to TRBJ2-1; D gene uncertain. The CDR3 has 15 amino acids. CDR1 is MNHNS and CDR2 is SASEGT in the germline V gene. Trimming cost V 1 base and J 3 bases, with 10 bases left between them. For the CDR3, the DNA is TGTGCCAGCAGTGAAGGCGGAAGGGTCTACAATGAGCAGTTCTTC. It encodes CASSEGGRVYNEQFF.

The rearrangement joins TRBV27 to TRBJ1-5; a possible D gene is TRBD1 (5 bases). V shed 3 bases and J shed 2 bases, with 11 bases lying between them. Germline CDR1 MNHEY, CDR2 SMNVEV (reference sequence). The CDR3 has 15 amino acids. This chain's CDR3 is CASSFQGTGNQPQHF. In nucleotides, the CDR3 is TGTGCCAGCAGTTTCCAGGGTACGGGCAATCAGCCCCAGCATTTT.